This TCR beta chain was obtained from a study of blood T cell repertoires in COVID-19. V was trimmed by 9 bases and J by 0 bases, leaving 9 bases between them. This CDR3 region has 13 residues. The V gene's germline CDR1 is KGHDR and CDR2 SFDVKD. TCRdb's table, derived via immunoSEQ multiplex PCR, lists solely in-frame clones and lacks some. The sample consists of 130,000 to 150,000 clones, more than 75% of them appearing once. J is TRBJ2-3 and V is TRBV24-1; the D gene is possibly TRBD1 (5 bases). Sequencing was carried out using peripheral blood. The clonotype was recovered from a human donor in a cohort sampled during active COVID-19. The CDR3 is CATQGRSTDTQYF. CDR3 in DNA: TGTGCCACCCAGGGTCGAAGCACAGATACGCAGTATTTT.